The 5 T cell receptor beta chains presented below share a single source sample, sequenced in a study of T-cell reconstitution after alpha-beta-depleted transplantation in children. TCRbeta library construction was performed incorporating unique molecular identifiers. One entry per CDR3 protein, called by TCRdb with MiXCR from the PCR reads. The sample has 550,000 to 600,000 distinct CDR3 sequences, roughly 23% seen once. The specimen was PBMCs, mostly from graft donor cells, collected 360 days after TCRalphabeta/CD19-depleted stem cell transplant. All receptors derive from a boy under three years old who had a stem cell transplant for acute myeloid leukemia, so the T cells may come from the graft donor.

The sample holds many counts of this clonotype. The chain recombines TRBV12-3 or TRBV12-4 with TRBJ2-3; D is perhaps TRBD1 (6 bases). There are 13 residues in the CDR3. V shed 6 bases and J shed 2 bases, with 9 bases lying between them. DNA of the CDR3: TGTGCCAGCAGCTTGGGGGCCACAGATACGCAGTATTTT. Residues: CASSLGATDTQYF.

This clonotype was observed many times. V gene TRBV30 combines with J gene TRBJ2-3; 7 bases map to TRBD2. The junction had 3 bases not matched to a gene; V was cut back by 4 bases and J by 5 bases. The CDR3 is made up of 12 amino acids. The germline CDR1 and CDR2 sequences are GTSNPN and SVGIG (reference sequence). DNA of the CDR3: TGTGCCTGGATGGGGGGGATAGATACGCAGTATTTT. This encodes CAWMGGIDTQYF.

The chain links TRBV12-3 or TRBV12-4 to TRBJ2-5; D call uncertain. V gave up 3 bases and J gave up 5 bases, with 13 bases separating them. This CDR3 has 14 residues. CDR3 sequence (DNA): TGTGCCAGCAGTTTTTCAAGGGCGCGGGAGACCCAGTACTTC. Protein product: CASSFSRARETQYF.

In this sample, this clonotype turned up a few times. J is TRBJ2-7 and V is TRBV28; 8 nucleotides line up with TRBD1. Losses at the gene ends were 5 bases for V and 4 bases for J; bases not matched to a gene: 13. Per the germline V gene, CDR1 is MDHEN and CDR2 is SYDVKM. This CDR3 is built from 16 residues. CDR3 nucleotide sequence: TGTGCCAGCAGTCTAAAGACAGGGGAAGTAGTTTACGAGCAGTACGTC. Its translation: CASSLKTGEVVYEQYV.

This clonotype turned up a few times. This chain connects TRBV7-9 to TRBJ1-1, with 8 bases matching TRBD1. Germline V CDR1 and CDR2: SEHNR, FQNEAQ (reference sequence). The CDR3 runs to 15 residues. The V and J ends lost 1 base and 0 bases, in that order; junction bases with no gene match: 1. CDR3 loop: CASSLGQGMNTEAFF. CDR3 sequence (DNA): TGTGCCAGCAGCTTAGGACAGGGGATGAACACTGAAGCTTTCTTT.